Only a few counts were recorded for the clone carrying this T cell receptor (beta chain). Its target is not known. The entry originates in a study of T-cell reconstitution after alpha-beta-depleted transplantation in children. The CDR3 is 10 residues long. V was shortened by 8 bases and J by 1 base, with 5 bases between the two germline ends. The germline gives CDR1 GTSNPN, CDR2 SVGIG (reference sequence). Study-wide points: The authors attributed T-cell counts and diversity one year after transplant mostly to newly produced T cells. Diversity of TCRbeta at day 60 was high in some patients, arising from surviving recipient T cells and thymic progenitors. The study reportedly traced alpha-beta T cells about two months after transplant to several hundred expanded graft clones.

It was with unique molecular identifiers that the TCRbeta library was prepared. TCRdb called the PCR reads again in MiXCR, with one record for every CDR3 protein. The repertoire consists of over 450,000 distinct CDR3 sequences, with about 11% occurring once and the leading ten covering 2% to 2.5%. The receptor's source is a child between 2 and 9 years old with inherited bone marrow failure, due to receive a stem cell transplant. Sample: PBMCs, taken before TCRalphabeta/CD19-depleted stem cell transplant. The chain recombines TRBV30 with TRBJ1-1; no clear D gene. The CDR3 DNA sequence: TGTGCCCTCGGGAACACTGAAGCTTTCTTT. Encoded protein: CALGNTEAFF.